The 12 T cell receptor beta chains reported below all come from one sample, sequenced in a study of blood T cell repertoires in COVID-19. Clones were read by immunoSEQ multiplex PCR, and TCRdb kept only the in-frame ones, dropping some. The sample has around 130,000 clones, around 86% seen once. The sequenced sample consisted of peripheral blood. The receptors were sampled from a man aged 35 to 55 with acute or convalescent COVID-19.

This sequence joins TRBV7-9 and TRBJ2-7; 7 bases line up with TRBD1. The V segment lost 1 base and the J segment 3 bases; nucleotides outside the gene matches: 6. CDR3 size: 15 residues. Per the germline V gene, CDR1 is SEHNR and CDR2 is FQNEAQ (reference sequence). The CDR3 sequence: CASSLDMGQSYEQYF. In DNA form, the CDR3 reads TGTGCCAGCAGCTTAGATATGGGACAGAGCTACGAGCAGTACTTC.

This chain uses TRBV5-4 with TRBJ2-7, with a tentative D call TRBD2 (5 bases). V shed 5 bases and J shed 1 base, with 7 bases lying between them. CDR3 length: 12 residues. Germline V lookup: CDR1 SGHNT, CDR2 YYREEE (reference sequence). The CDR3 DNA is TGTGCCAGCAGTCGGGATTCCTACGAGCAGTACTTC. Translated, it gives CASSRDSYEQYF.

The chain carries TRBV11-2 and TRBJ1-4, with D possibly TRBD1 on 5 matching bases. Germline V gives CDR1 SGHAT, CDR2 FQNNGV. CDR3 length equals 14 residues. With 5 bases removed from V and 5 bases from J, the gap between germline ends came to 12 bases. The CDR3 reads CASSRDSRNEKLFF. The CDR3 DNA sequence: TGTGCCAGCAGCCGGGACTCGCGGAATGAAAAACTGTTTTTT.

V gene TRBV4-1 combines with J gene TRBJ1-1; D uncertain. The CDR3 extends over 17 amino acids. Trimming left V 0 bases short and J 7 bases short, with 21 bases between. Per germline, CDR1 MGHRA and CDR2 YSYEKL. CDR3 nucleotide sequence: TGCGCCAGCAGCCAAGATTATCACGTTGGGGAGGGTGTTGAAGCTTTCTTT. Its translation is CASSQDYHVGEGVEAFF.

This clone was seen a single time. V gene TRBV21-1 combines with J gene TRBJ1-1; TRBD1, the table's D call, lacks a check against the DNA. TRBV21-1 is flagged as a pseudogene. The CDR3 is 18 amino acids. DNA for the CDR3: TGTGCCAGCAGCAAAGAGGTGAGGACACCGGACGGAGATACTGAAGCTTTCTTT. Protein: CASSKEVRTPDGDTEAFF.

This chain connects TRBV30 to TRBJ1-1; D unresolved. V was pared by 7 bases and J by 0 bases, with 6 bases between. The CDR3 length is 11 residues. Germline CDR1 reads GTSNPN; CDR2 reads SVGIG (reference sequence). In DNA, the CDR3 is TGTGCCTCGGTTGTGAACACTGAAGCTTTCTTT. Its protein is CASVVNTEAFF.

This chain connects TRBV12-3 or TRBV12-4 to TRBJ1-2, with D unclear. There are 12 residues in the CDR3. V lost 6 bases to trimming and J lost 9 bases, with 14 bases between them. The CDR3 loop is CASRIGGRSYTF. CDR3 nucleotide sequence: TGTGCCAGCAGAATCGGTGGGAGAAGCTACACCTTC.

The chain carries TRBV27 and TRBJ2-6, with 7 bases lining up with TRBD2. Germline values: CDR1 MNHEY, CDR2 SMNVEV (reference sequence). The length of the CDR3 is 16 residues. Trimming removed 3 bases from V and 3 bases from J; junction bases left unmatched: 5. In DNA form, the CDR3 reads TGTGCCAGCAGTTTCCGGGCGGGGGTTGGGGCCAACGTCCTGACTTTC. Translated: CASSFRAGVGANVLTF.

This clone was recorded many times. The CDR3 is CASSFGGEAGYEQYF. The DNA of the CDR3 is TGTGCCAGCAGCTTTGGAGGGGAGGCGGGTTACGAGCAGTACTTC. V is TRBV11-2 and J is TRBJ2-7; D perhaps matches TRBD2 (6 bases). The CDR3 sequence is 15 residues long. From germline, CDR1 is SGHAT and CDR2 FQNNGV. V was shortened by 3 bases and J by 4 bases, with 16 bases between the two germline ends.

The CDR3 DNA reads TGTGCCAGCAGTGAATACAGGGCCTACGAGCAGTACTTC. Residues: CASSEYRAYEQYF. This chain connects TRBV25-1 to TRBJ2-7; the D gene is possibly TRBD1 (5 bases). Germline V lookup: CDR1 MGHDK, CDR2 SYGVNS. Between the trimmed V and J ends, which lost 0 bases and 2 bases, there was a span of 5 bases. CDR3 length: 13 amino acids.

The chain has TRBV18 and TRBJ1-5; TRBD1 matches 7 bases. J was trimmed by 7 bases and V by 6 bases; bases with no gene match: 9. This CDR3 has 14 amino acids. Germline V CDR1 and CDR2: KGHSH, LQKENI. This CDR3 is CASSPDRVGQPQHF. CDR3 DNA sequence: TGTGCCAGCTCCCCCGACAGGGTAGGCCAGCCCCAGCATTTT.

The chain has TRBV27 and TRBJ1-1; 9 nucleotides line up with TRBD1. Per the germline V gene, CDR1 is MNHEY and CDR2 is SMNVEV (reference sequence). Trimming removed 4 bases from V and 12 bases from J; junction bases left unmatched: 9. This CDR3 has 13 amino acids. CDR3 in amino acids: CASSSGGQGWPFF. In DNA form, the CDR3 reads TGTGCCAGCAGTTCTGGGGGACAGGGCTGGCCTTTCTTT.